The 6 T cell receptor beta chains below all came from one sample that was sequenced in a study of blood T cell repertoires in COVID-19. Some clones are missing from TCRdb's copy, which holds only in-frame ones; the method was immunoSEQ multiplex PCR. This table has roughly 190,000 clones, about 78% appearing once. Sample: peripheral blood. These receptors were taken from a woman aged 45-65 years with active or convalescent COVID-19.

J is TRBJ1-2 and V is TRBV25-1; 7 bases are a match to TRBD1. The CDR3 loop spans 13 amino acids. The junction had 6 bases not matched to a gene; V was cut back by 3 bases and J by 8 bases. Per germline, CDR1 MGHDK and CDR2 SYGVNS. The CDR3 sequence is CASSEYLGGGYTF. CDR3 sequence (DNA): TGTGCCAGCAGTGAGTACCTAGGGGGCGGCTACACCTTC.

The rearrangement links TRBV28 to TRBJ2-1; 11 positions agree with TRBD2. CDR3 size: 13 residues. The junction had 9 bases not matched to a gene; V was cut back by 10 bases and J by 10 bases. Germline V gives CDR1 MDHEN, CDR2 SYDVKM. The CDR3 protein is CATASGGWREQFF. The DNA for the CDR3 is TGTGCCACGGCTAGCGGGGGGTGGCGGGAGCAGTTCTTC.

The CDR3, as DNA: TGTGCCAGCAGTTCCCCCGCTAGCGGGGACTCCTACGAGCAGTACTTC. Translating it yields CASSSPASGDSYEQYF. The genes are TRBV28 and TRBJ2-7, with 9 nucleotides matching TRBD2. Germline CDR1 is MDHEN and CDR2 is SYDVKM. The trim removed 4 bases at V and 0 bases at J, leaving 7 bases unmatched. The CDR3 is made up of 16 amino acids.

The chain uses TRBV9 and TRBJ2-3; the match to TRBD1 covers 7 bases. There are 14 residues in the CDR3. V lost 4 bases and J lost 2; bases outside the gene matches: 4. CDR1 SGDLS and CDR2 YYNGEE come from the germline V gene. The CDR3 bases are TGTGCCAGCAGCCGGACAGGCCTCACAGATACGCAGTATTTT. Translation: CASSRTGLTDTQYF.

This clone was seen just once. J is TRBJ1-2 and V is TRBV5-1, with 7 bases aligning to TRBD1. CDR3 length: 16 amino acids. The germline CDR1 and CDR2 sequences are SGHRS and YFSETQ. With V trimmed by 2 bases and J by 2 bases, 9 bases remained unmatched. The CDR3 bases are TGCGCCAGCAGCTTCCGGGACAGATCTTCGAACTATGGCTACACCTTC. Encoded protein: CASSFRDRSSNYGYTF. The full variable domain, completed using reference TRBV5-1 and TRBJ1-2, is KAGVTQTPRYLIKTRGQQVTLSCSPISGHRSVSWYQQTPGQGLQFLFEYFSETQRNKGNFPGRFSGRQFSNSRSEMNVSTLELGDSALYLCASSFRDRSSNYGYTFGSGTRLTVV.

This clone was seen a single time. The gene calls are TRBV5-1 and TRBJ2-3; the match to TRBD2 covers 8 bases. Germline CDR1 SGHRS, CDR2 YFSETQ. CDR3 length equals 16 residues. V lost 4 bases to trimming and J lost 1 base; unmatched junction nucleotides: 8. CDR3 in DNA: TGCGCCAGCAGCCTCGGGGTAGCGGGACGCACAGATACGCAGTATTTT. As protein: CASSLGVAGRTDTQYF.